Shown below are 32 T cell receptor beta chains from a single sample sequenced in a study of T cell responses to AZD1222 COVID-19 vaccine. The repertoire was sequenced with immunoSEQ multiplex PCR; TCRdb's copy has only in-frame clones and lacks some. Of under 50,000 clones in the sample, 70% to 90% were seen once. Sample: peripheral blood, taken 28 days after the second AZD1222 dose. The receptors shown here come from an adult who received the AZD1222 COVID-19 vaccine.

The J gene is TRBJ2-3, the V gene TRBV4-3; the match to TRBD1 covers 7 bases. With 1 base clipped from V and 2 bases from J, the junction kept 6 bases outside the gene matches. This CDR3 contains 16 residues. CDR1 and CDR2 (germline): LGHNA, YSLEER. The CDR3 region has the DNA TGCGCCAGCAGCCAAGCCCGGGACAGAAACACAGATACGCAGTATTTT. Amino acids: CASSQARDRNTDTQYF.

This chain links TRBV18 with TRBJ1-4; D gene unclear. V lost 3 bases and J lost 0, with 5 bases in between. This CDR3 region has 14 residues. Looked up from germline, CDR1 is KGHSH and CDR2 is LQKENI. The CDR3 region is CASSPTATNEKLFF. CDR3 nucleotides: TGTGCCAGCTCACCCACTGCAACTAATGAAAAACTGTTTTTT. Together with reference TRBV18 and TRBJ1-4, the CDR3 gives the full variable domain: NAGVMQNPRHLVRRRGQEARLRCSPMKGHSHVYWYRQLPEEGLKFMVYLQKENIIDESGMPKERFSAEFPKEGPSILRIQQVVRGDSAAYFCASSPTATNEKLFFGSGTQLSVL.

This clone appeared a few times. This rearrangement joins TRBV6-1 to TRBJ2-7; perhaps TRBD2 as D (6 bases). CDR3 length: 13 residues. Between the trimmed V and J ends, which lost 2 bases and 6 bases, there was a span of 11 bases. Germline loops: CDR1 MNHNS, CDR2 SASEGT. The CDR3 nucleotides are TGTGCCAGCAGTGAATCGGAAGCGGGCGAGCAGTACTTC. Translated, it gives CASSESEAGEQYF.

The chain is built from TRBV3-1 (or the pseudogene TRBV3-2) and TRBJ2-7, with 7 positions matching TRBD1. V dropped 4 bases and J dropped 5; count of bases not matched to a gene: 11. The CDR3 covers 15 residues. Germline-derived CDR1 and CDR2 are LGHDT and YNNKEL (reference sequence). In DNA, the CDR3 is TGTGCCAGCAGCCTTCCGGGACAGTTTGTCGACGAGCAGTACTTC. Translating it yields CASSLPGQFVDEQYF.

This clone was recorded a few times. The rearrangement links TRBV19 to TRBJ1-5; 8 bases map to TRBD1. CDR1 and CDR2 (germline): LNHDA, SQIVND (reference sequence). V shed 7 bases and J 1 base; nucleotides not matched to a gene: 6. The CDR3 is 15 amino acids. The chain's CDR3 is CASKVTGVSNQPQHF. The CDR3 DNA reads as TGTGCCAGTAAAGTGACAGGGGTAAGCAATCAGCCCCAGCATTTT. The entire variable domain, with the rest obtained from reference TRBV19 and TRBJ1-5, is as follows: DGGITQSPKYLFRKEGQNVTLSCEQNLNHDAMYWYRQDPGQGLRLIYYSQIVNDFQKGDIAEGYSVSREKKESFPLTVTSAQKNPTAFYLCASKVTGVSNQPQHFGDGTRLSIL.

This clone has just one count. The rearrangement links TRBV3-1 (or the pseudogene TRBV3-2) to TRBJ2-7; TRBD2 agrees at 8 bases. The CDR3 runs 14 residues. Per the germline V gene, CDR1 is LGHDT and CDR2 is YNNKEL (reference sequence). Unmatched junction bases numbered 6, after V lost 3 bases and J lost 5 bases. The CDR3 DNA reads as TGTGCCAGCAGCCATCGGACTAGCCGGGACGAGCAGTACTTC. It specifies CASSHRTSRDEQYF.

CDR3 region: CASSSPYEQYF. As DNA, the CDR3 is TGTGCCAGCAGCTCCCCCTACGAGCAGTACTTC. J is TRBJ2-7 and V is TRBV28; D is uncertain. V dropped 6 bases and J dropped 2 bases, with 5 bases sitting between them. From germline, CDR1 is MDHEN and CDR2 SYDVKM. This CDR3 comprises 11 residues.

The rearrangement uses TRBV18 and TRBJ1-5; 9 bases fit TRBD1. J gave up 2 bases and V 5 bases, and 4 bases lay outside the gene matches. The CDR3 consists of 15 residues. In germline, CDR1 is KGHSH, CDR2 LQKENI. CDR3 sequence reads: CASSWTGVRNQPQHF. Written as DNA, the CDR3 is TGTGCCAGCTCATGGACAGGGGTGCGCAATCAGCCCCAGCATTTT.

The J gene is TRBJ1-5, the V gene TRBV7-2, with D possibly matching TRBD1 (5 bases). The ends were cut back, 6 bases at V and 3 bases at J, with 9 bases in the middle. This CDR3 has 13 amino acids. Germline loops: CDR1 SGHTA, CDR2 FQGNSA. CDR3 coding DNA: TGTGCCAGCAGGCGGGGACCCAATCAGCCCCAGCATTTT. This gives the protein CASRRGPNQPQHF.

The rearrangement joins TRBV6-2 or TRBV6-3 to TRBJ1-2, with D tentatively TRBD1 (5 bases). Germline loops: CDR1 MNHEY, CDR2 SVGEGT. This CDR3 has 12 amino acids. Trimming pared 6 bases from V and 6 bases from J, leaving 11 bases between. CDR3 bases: TGTGCCAGCAGCCCGAGACAGAATGGCTACACCTTC. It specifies CASSPRQNGYTF.

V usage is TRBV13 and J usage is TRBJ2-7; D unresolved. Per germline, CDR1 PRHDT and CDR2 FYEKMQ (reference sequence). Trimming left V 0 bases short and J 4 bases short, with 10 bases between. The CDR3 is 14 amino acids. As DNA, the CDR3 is TGTGCCAGCAGCTTAGGACGGAATAGGTACGAGCAGTACTTC. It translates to CASSLGRNRYEQYF.

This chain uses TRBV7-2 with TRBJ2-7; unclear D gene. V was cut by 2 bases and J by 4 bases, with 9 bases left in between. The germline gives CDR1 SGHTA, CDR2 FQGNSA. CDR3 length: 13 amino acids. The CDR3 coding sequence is TGTGCCAGCAGCTTACCCAGGAAGTACGAGCAGTACTTC. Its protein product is CASSLPRKYEQYF.

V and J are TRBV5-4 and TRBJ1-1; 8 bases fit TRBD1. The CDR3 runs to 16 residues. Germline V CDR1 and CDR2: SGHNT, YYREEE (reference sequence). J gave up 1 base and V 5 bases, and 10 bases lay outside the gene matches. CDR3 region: CASRGGQGKPNTEAFF. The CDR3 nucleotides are TGTGCCAGCAGGGGTGGACAGGGTAAGCCGAACACTGAAGCTTTCTTT.

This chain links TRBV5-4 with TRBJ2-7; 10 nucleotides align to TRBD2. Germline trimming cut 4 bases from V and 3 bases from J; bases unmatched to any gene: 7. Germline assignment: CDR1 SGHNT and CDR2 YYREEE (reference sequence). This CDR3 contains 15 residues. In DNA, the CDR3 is TGTGCCAGCAGCCCCGGGACTAGCGCTATCTACGAGCAGTACTTC. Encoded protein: CASSPGTSAIYEQYF. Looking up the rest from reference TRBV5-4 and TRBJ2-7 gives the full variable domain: ETGVTQSPTHLIKTRGQQVTLRCSSQSGHNTVSWYQQALGQGPQFIFQYYREEENGRGNFPPRFSGLQFPNYSSELNVNALELDDSALYLCASSPGTSAIYEQYFGPGTRLTVT.

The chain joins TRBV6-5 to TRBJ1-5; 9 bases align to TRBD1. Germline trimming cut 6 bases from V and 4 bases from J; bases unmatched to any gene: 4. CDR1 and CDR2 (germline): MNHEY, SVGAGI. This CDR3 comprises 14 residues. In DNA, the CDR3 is TGTGCCAGCAGAAGGACAGGGGTAAATCAGCCCCAGCATTTT. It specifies CASRRTGVNQPQHF.

The CDR3, as DNA: TGTGCAAGTCGCTTAGCGCTAAGGAGTGGTACGCAGTATTTT. It specifies CASRLALRSGTQYF. The chain employs TRBV12-2 and TRBJ2-3; the DNA was not compared with TRBD2, the D call given in the table. TRBV12-2 is reported as a pseudogene. The CDR3 consists of 14 residues.

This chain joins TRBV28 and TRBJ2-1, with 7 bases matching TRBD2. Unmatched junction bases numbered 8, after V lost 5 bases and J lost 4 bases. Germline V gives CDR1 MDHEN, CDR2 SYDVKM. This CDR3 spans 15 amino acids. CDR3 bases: TGTGCCAGCAGTAGTCGCGAGCGGGGTTACAATGAGCAGTTCTTC. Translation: CASSSRERGYNEQFF.

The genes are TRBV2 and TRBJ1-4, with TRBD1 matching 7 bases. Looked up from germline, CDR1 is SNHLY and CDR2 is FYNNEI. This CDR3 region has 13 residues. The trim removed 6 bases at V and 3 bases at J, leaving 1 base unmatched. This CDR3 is CASSGTANEKLFF. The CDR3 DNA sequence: TGTGCCAGCAGCGGGACAGCTAATGAAAAACTGTTTTTT.

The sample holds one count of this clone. CDR3 in DNA: TGTGCCACGATGGACGACCCCTATGGCTACACCTTC. Amino acids: CATMDDPYGYTF. The genes are TRBV4-2 and TRBJ1-2; D call uncertain. Looked up from germline, CDR1 is LGHNA and CDR2 is YNFKEQ. The CDR3 has 12 residues. Trimming took off 10 bases at V and 4 bases at J, with 13 bases between the two ends.

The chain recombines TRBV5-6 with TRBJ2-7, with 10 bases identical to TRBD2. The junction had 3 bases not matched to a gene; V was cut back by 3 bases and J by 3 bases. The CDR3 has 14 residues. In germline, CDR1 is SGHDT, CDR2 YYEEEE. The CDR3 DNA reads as TGTGCCAGCAGCTCCGGACTAGCGGTCTACGAGCAGTACTTC. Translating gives CASSSGLAVYEQYF.

The CDR3 sequence: CASSGYLGGGGQETQYF. CDR3 bases: TGTGCCAGCAGTGGGTATTTGGGCGGGGGGGGCCAAGAGACCCAGTACTTC. The chain combines TRBV27 with TRBJ2-5, with 9 bases lining up with TRBD2. Germline-derived CDR1 and CDR2 are MNHEY and SMNVEV (reference sequence). The CDR3 loop spans 17 amino acids. Unmatched junction bases numbered 11, after V lost 5 bases and J lost 1 base.

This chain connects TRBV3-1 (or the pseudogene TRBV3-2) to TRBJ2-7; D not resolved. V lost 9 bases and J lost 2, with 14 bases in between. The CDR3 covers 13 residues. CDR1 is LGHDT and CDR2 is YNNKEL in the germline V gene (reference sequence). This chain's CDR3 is CARPGPGPYEQYF. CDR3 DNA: TGTGCCAGACCCGGCCCCGGGCCCTACGAGCAGTACTTC.

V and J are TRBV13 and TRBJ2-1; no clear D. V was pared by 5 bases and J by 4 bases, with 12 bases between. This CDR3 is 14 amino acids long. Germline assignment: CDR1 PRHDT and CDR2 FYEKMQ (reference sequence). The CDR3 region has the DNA TGTGCCAGCAGCCCCCCTCTGGGGTACAATGAGCAGTTCTTC. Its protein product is CASSPPLGYNEQFF.

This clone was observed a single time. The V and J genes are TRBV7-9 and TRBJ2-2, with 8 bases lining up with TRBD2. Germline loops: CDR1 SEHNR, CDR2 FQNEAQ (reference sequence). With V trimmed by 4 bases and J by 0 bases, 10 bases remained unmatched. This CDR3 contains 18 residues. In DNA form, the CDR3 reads TGTGCCAGCAGCTCCCGGGGGGGTGACTTCGCGAACACCGGGGAGCTGTTTTTT. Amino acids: CASSSRGGDFANTGELFF.

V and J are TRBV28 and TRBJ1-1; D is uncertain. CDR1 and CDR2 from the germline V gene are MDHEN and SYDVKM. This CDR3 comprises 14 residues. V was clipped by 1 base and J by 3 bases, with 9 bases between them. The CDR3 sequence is CASSLSGPDTEAFF. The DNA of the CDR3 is TGTGCCAGCAGTTTATCCGGACCGGACACTGAAGCTTTCTTT.

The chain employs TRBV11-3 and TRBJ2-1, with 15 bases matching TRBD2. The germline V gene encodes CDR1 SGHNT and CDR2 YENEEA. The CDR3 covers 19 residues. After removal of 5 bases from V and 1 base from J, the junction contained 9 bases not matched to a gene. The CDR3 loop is CASSPRTSGRAQSYNEQFF. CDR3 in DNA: TGTGCCAGCAGCCCGAGGACTAGCGGGAGGGCCCAGTCCTACAATGAGCAGTTCTTC.

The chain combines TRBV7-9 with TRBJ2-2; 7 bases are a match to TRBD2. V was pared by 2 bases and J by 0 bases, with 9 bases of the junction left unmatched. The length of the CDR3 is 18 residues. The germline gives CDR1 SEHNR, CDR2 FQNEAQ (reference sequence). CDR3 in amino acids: CASSLNWGGSSNTGELFF. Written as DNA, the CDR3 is TGTGCCAGCAGCTTAAATTGGGGGGGATCTTCGAACACCGGGGAGCTGTTTTTT.

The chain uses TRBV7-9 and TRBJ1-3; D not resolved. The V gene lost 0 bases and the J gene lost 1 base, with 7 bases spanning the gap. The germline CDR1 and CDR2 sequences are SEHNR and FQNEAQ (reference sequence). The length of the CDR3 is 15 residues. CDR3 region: CASSLAGFSGNTIYF. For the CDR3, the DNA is TGTGCCAGCAGCTTAGCAGGCTTTTCTGGAAACACCATATATTTT.

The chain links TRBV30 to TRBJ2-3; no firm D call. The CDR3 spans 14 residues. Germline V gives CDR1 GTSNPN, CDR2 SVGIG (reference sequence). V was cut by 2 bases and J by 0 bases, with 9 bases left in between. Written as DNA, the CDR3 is TGTGCCTGGAGTTACAAAGCTAGCACAGATACGCAGTATTTT. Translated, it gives CAWSYKASTDTQYF.

The CDR3 loop is CASSLEGRFPTGELFF. The CDR3 bases are TGTGCCAGCAGCTTAGAGGGCCGATTTCCCACCGGGGAGCTGTTTTTT. The chain is built from TRBV7-2 and TRBJ2-2; D not certain. The V end was cut by 1 base, the J end by 4 bases, with 13 bases between. CDR1 and CDR2 from the germline V gene are SGHTA and FQGNSA. This CDR3 has 16 amino acids.

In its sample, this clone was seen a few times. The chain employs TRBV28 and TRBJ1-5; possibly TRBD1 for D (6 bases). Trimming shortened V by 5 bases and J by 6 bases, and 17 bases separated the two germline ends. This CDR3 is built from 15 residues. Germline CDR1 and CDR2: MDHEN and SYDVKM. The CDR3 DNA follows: TGTGCCAGCAGTCCGTCAGGGGCCTTCCGTCAGCCCCAGCATTTT. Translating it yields CASSPSGAFRQPQHF. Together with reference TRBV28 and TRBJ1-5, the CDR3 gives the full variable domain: DVKVTQSSRYLVKRTGEKVFLECVQDMDHENMFWYRQDPGLGLRLIYFSYDVKMKEKGDIPEGYSVSREKKERFSLILESASTNQTSMYLCASSPSGAFRQPQHFGDGTRLSIL.

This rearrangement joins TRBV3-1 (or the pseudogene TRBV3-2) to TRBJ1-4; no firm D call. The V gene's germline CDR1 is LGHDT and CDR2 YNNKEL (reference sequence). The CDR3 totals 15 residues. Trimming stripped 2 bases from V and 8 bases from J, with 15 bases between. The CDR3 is CASSQFNRQREKLFF. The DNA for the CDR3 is TGTGCCAGCAGCCAATTTAATCGGCAGAGGGAAAAACTGTTTTTT.